These 30 T cell receptor beta chains share one sample of origin, sequenced in a study of blood T cell repertoires in COVID-19. The method was immunoSEQ multiplex PCR; TCRdb's version includes in-frame clones alone and lacks a portion of them. This sample has around 100,000 clones, with approximately 91% found just once. Sequencing input: peripheral blood. These receptors were obtained from a woman in her sixties with acute or convalescent COVID-19.

The genes are TRBV6-5 and TRBJ1-5; the D gene is possibly TRBD1 (6 bases). This CDR3 has 12 residues. Germline loops: CDR1 MNHEY, CDR2 SVGAGI. Deletions cut 10 bases from V and 6 bases from J, with 13 bases between. CDR3 in amino acids: CATNRAGQPQHF. The CDR3, as DNA: TGTGCCACCAACAGGGCTGGTCAGCCCCAGCATTTT.

The V and J genes are TRBV4-1 and TRBJ2-1; possible D gene TRBD2, 6 bases. CDR1 and CDR2 from the germline V gene are MGHRA and YSYEKL. Trimming pared 2 bases from V and 6 bases from J, leaving 26 bases between. CDR3 length equals 19 residues. CDR3 in DNA: TGCGCCAGCAGCCAAAAAGTCCCCGAGACTAGTAGTGGGATCAATGAGCAGTTCTTC. Translation: CASSQKVPETSSGINEQFF.

V and J are TRBV9 and TRBJ1-2, with D unresolved. Germline V CDR1 and CDR2: SGDLS, YYNGEE. The CDR3 has 15 residues. Trimming stripped 0 bases from V and 2 bases from J, with 11 bases between. DNA for the CDR3: TGTGCCAGCAGCGTAGCTAGGCAGCAGAACTATGGCTACACCTTC. This gives the protein CASSVARQQNYGYTF.

The chain has TRBV29-1 and TRBJ2-1; the D gene is possibly TRBD2 (6 bases). Germline CDR1 and CDR2: SQVTM and ANQGSEA. The CDR3 spans 15 residues. V lost 5 bases to trimming and J lost 6 bases, with 20 bases between them. For the CDR3, the DNA is TGCAGCGTTCGGGGTTGGCTTCAGGAGGGCAATGAGCAGTTCTTC. Protein: CSVRGWLQEGNEQFF.

This clone has a single count. The DNA of the CDR3 is TGTGCCAGCAGTTCTGGACTAGCGGGATACAATGAGCAGTTCTTC. Amino acids: CASSSGLAGYNEQFF. This chain joins TRBV27 and TRBJ2-1; 12 bases agree with TRBD2. The trim removed 4 bases at V and 4 bases at J, leaving 2 bases unmatched. CDR1 and CDR2 from the germline V gene are MNHEY and SMNVEV (reference sequence). This CDR3 is 15 amino acids long.

The V gene is TRBV29-1, the J gene TRBJ2-1; D may be TRBD2 (6 bases). V was cut by 7 bases and J by 7 bases, with 14 bases left in between. The CDR3 runs 12 residues. Germline CDR1 SQVTM, CDR2 ANQGSEA. CDR3 protein: CSAGLGTNEQFF. The CDR3 nucleotides are TGCAGCGCGGGGTTGGGGACTAATGAGCAGTTCTTC.

The count of this clone is one. The V and J genes are TRBV6-5 and TRBJ2-7; no reliable D call. In germline, CDR1 is MNHEY, CDR2 SVGAGI. CDR3 length: 10 amino acids. Trimming took 6 bases from V and 6 from J, leaving 6 bases between them. CDR3 residues: CASRSVEQYF. The CDR3, as DNA: TGTGCCAGCAGATCGGTCGAGCAGTACTTC.

About this clone itself: The sample carries other DNA sequences with the same CDR3. V is TRBV28 and J is TRBJ1-2; unclear D gene. CDR3 length equals 12 residues. The V and J ends lost 6 bases and 4 bases respectively, with 9 bases between them. Germline CDR1 is MDHEN and CDR2 is SYDVKM. The CDR3, as DNA: TGTGCCAGCAGCTCCGACATCTATGGCTACACCTTC. Amino acid sequence: CASSSDIYGYTF.

This clone was seen a few times. This sequence joins TRBV2 and TRBJ1-5; 7 positions agree with TRBD1. The CDR3 has 14 amino acids. Looked up from germline, CDR1 is SNHLY and CDR2 is FYNNEI. V lost 1 base to trimming and J lost 6 bases; unmatched junction nucleotides: 3. CDR3 sequence: CASSEGQGGQPQHF. The CDR3 DNA is TGTGCCAGCAGTGAAGGACAGGGCGGTCAGCCCCAGCATTTT.

V is TRBV27 and J is TRBJ2-1; possibly TRBD2 for D (5 bases). Per germline, CDR1 MNHEY and CDR2 SMNVEV (reference sequence). With 0 bases removed from V and 4 bases from J, the gap between germline ends came to 22 bases. The CDR3 runs 19 residues. The CDR3 coding sequence is TGTGCCAGCAGTTTATCGTGGGGTCTAGCCGGTCAATCATACAATGAGCAGTTCTTC. This gives the protein CASSLSWGLAGQSYNEQFF.

This chain joins TRBV21-1 and TRBJ1-3; TRBD1 is the table's D call and was not checked against the DNA. TRBV21-1 is marked as a pseudogene. CDR3 length: 16 residues. Written as DNA, the CDR3 is TGTGCCAGCAGCAACCAGGTTCCCTGCTCTGGAAACACCATATATTTT. It encodes CASSNQVPCSGNTIYF.

This clone was observed a single time. The V call is TRBV7-9, the J call TRBJ1-5; 8 nucleotides line up with TRBD1. CDR1 and CDR2 from the germline V gene are SEHNR and FQNEAQ (reference sequence). The CDR3 runs 16 residues. V was clipped by 5 bases and J by 5 bases; unmatched bases: 11. CDR3 nucleotide sequence: TGTGCCAGCAGCGCCGGGGGCAGGGGGCGCGATCAGCCCCAGCATTTT. This codes for CASSAGGRGRDQPQHF.

Only one count was recorded for this clone. The gene calls are TRBV28 and TRBJ2-7; D remains unclear. This CDR3 has 14 amino acids. Germline CDR1 and CDR2: MDHEN and SYDVKM. Trimming left V 4 bases short and J 3 bases short, with 13 bases between. The CDR3 nucleotides read TGTGCCAGCAGTTCTAGACCTCCGGTCTACGAGCAGTACTTC. This translates into CASSSRPPVYEQYF.

The chain is built from TRBV2 and TRBJ1-4, with D hard to call. V was pared by 6 bases and J by 7 bases, with 9 bases between. This CDR3 has 12 amino acids. Germline V CDR1 and CDR2: SNHLY, FYNNEI. In DNA, the CDR3 is TGTGCCAGCAGCTTAAGGAGTGAAAAACTGTTTTTT. Translating it yields CASSLRSEKLFF.

The chain has TRBV6-5 and TRBJ1-4; D is undetermined. V was cut by 0 bases and J by 8 bases, with 13 bases left in between. The CDR3 sequence is 15 residues long. In germline, CDR1 is MNHEY, CDR2 SVGAGI. CDR3 sequence (DNA): TGTGCCAGCAGTTACTCGCCGGGGAGGACGGAAAAACTGTTTTTT. Amino acid sequence: CASSYSPGRTEKLFF.

The sample holds one count of this clone. The chain recombines TRBV5-1 with TRBJ1-1; D gene ambiguous. Germline V gene sequence: CDR1 SGHRS, CDR2 YFSETQ. The CDR3 spans 14 residues. The ends were cut back, 2 bases at V and 0 bases at J, with 8 bases in the middle. This CDR3 reads CASSFSGVNTEAFF. CDR3 in DNA: TGCGCCAGCAGCTTCAGCGGGGTGAACACTGAAGCTTTCTTT.

The V gene is TRBV29-1, the J gene TRBJ2-3; TRBD1 might be the D (5 bases). The CDR3 runs 12 residues. V lost 0 bases and J 4 bases, leaving 5 bases between the germline ends. Germline CDR1 reads SQVTM; CDR2 reads ANQGSEA. CDR3 region: CSVEEGPDTQYF. CDR3 sequence (DNA): TGCAGCGTTGAAGAGGGGCCAGATACGCAGTATTTT.

This sequence joins TRBV3-1 (or the pseudogene TRBV3-2) and TRBJ2-3; tentative D call: TRBD2 (6 bases). In germline, CDR1 is LGHDT, CDR2 YNNKEL (reference sequence). The CDR3 contains 15 residues. Trimming left V 3 bases short and J 2 bases short, with 12 bases between. CDR3 in DNA: TGTGCCAGCAGCCATGGGAGGACTTTCACAGATACGCAGTATTTT. It translates to CASSHGRTFTDTQYF.

The chain has TRBV28 and TRBJ1-5, with no clear D. The CDR3 runs 14 residues. Germline V lookup: CDR1 MDHEN, CDR2 SYDVKM. The ends were cut back, 1 base at V and 4 bases at J, with 8 bases in the middle. The CDR3 is CASSLLLENQPQHF. The CDR3 DNA is TGTGCCAGCAGTTTATTGCTGGAGAATCAGCCCCAGCATTTT.

The rearrangement uses TRBV9 and TRBJ2-3; D unresolved. The length of the CDR3 is 14 residues. The germline gives CDR1 SGDLS, CDR2 YYNGEE. Trimming left V 0 bases short and J 2 bases short, with 7 bases between. The CDR3 DNA sequence: TGTGCCAGCAGCGTAGCGGGTTCCACAGATACGCAGTATTTT. This codes for CASSVAGSTDTQYF.

The rearrangement links TRBV5-6 to TRBJ1-1; tentatively, D is TRBD1 (5 bases). This CDR3 is 13 amino acids long. Germline loops: CDR1 SGHDT, CDR2 YYEEEE. The V end lost 1 base, the J end lost 6 bases, and 10 bases lay between the germline ends. For the CDR3, the DNA is TGTGCCAGCAGCTTGCGGGCGGGGGCTGAAGCTTTCTTT. It codes for CASSLRAGAEAFF.

This chain uses TRBV14 with TRBJ2-7; D is ambiguous. This CDR3 is built from 13 residues. From germline, CDR1 is SGHDN and CDR2 FVKESK. Trimming took off 1 base at V and 1 base at J, with 5 bases between the two ends. The CDR3 region has the DNA TGTGCCAGCAGCCAAGTTTTATCCTACGAGCAGTACTTC. It translates to CASSQVLSYEQYF. The full variable domain, rest sourced from reference TRBV14 and TRBJ2-7, is EAGVTQFPSHSVIEKGQTVTLRCDPISGHDNLYWYRRVMGKEIKFLLHFVKESKQDESGMPNNRFLAERTGGTYSTLKVQPAELEDSGVYFCASSQVLSYEQYFGPGTRLTVT.

The chain has TRBV24-1 and TRBJ1-5, with D possibly TRBD1 on 5 matching bases. Between the trimmed V and J ends, which lost 8 bases and 1 base, there was a span of 8 bases. Germline V gene sequence: CDR1 KGHDR, CDR2 SFDVKD. The CDR3 has 13 amino acids. CDR3 bases: TGTGCCACCACCGCAGGGAGCAATCAGCCCCAGCATTTT. Amino acids: CATTAGSNQPQHF.

J is TRBJ1-1 and V is TRBV19; D remains unclear. The germline CDR1 and CDR2 sequences are LNHDA and SQIVND (reference sequence). V dropped 9 bases and J dropped 0 bases, with 14 bases sitting between them. This CDR3 contains 14 residues. This CDR3 reads CASKTAGMNTEAFF. CDR3 nucleotides: TGTGCCAGCAAAACAGCAGGTATGAACACTGAAGCTTTCTTT.

This clone has only one observation. The rearrangement joins TRBV19 to TRBJ2-1; 11 bases are shared with TRBD2. This CDR3 contains 16 residues. The germline V gene encodes CDR1 LNHDA and CDR2 SQIVND (reference sequence). V lost 3 bases to trimming and J lost 12 bases; unmatched junction nucleotides: 13. The CDR3 DNA follows: TGTGCCAGTAGTATGCCTAGCGGGAGGACCTATGAGGGGCAGTTCTTC. It specifies CASSMPSGRTYEGQFF.

This clone was detected once. This chain joins TRBV10-3 and TRBJ2-1, with TRBD1 identical over 12 bases. The trim removed 8 bases at V and 7 bases at J, leaving 3 bases unmatched. Germline V gene data show CDR1 as ENHRY and CDR2 as SYGVKD. This CDR3 contains 13 residues. The CDR3 protein is CAIGGQGANEQFF. DNA for the CDR3: TGTGCCATCGGGGGACAGGGGGCAAATGAGCAGTTCTTC.

The chain is built from TRBV19 and TRBJ1-1, with D possibly TRBD1 on 6 matching bases. V dropped 7 bases and J dropped 0 bases, with 18 bases sitting between them. The germline CDR1 and CDR2 sequences are LNHDA and SQIVND (reference sequence). This CDR3 is built from 16 residues. The CDR3 nucleotides are TGTGCCAGTATGCCCCTAACAGGGTTGATGAACACTGAAGCTTTCTTT. Its translation: CASMPLTGLMNTEAFF. Full variable domain (missing parts from reference TRBV19 and TRBJ1-1): DGGITQSPKYLFRKEGQNVTLSCEQNLNHDAMYWYRQDPGQGLRLIYYSQIVNDFQKGDIAEGYSVSREKKESFPLTVTSAQKNPTAFYLCASMPLTGLMNTEAFFGQGTRLTVV.

The rearrangement uses TRBV7-2 and TRBJ2-7, with 8 positions matching TRBD2. This CDR3 spans 13 amino acids. After removal of 2 bases from V and 3 bases from J, the junction contained 0 bases not matched to a gene. Germline V gene data show CDR1 as SGHTA and CDR2 as FQGNSA. CDR3 coding DNA: TGTGCCAGCAGCTTAACTAGCGGCTACGAGCAGTACTTC. Translating gives CASSLTSGYEQYF. Filled out from reference TRBV7-2 and TRBJ2-7, the complete variable domain reads GAGVSQSPSNKVTEKGKDVELRCDPISGHTALYWYRQSLGQGLEFLIYFQGNSAPDKSGLPSDRFSAERTGGSVSTLTIQRTQQEDSAVYLCASSLTSGYEQYFGPGTRLTVT.

The CDR3 DNA follows: TGTGCCAGCAGCTTAGGGGGGGGGCGAAGCACTGAAGCTTTCTTT. It is translated as CASSLGGGRSTEAFF. The gene calls are TRBV13 and TRBJ1-1, with D perhaps TRBD1 (6 bases). Germline V gives CDR1 PRHDT, CDR2 FYEKMQ (reference sequence). V gave up 0 bases and J gave up 4 bases, with 12 bases separating them. The length of the CDR3 is 15 residues.

This chain joins TRBV3-1 (or the pseudogene TRBV3-2) and TRBJ1-2; 11 bases map to TRBD1. V shed 1 base, J shed 1 base, and the junction held 8 bases outside the gene matches. This CDR3 spans 18 amino acids. Germline V gene data show CDR1 as LGHDT and CDR2 as YNNKEL (reference sequence). The CDR3 protein is CASSQGAGQGVFNYGYTF. As DNA, the CDR3 is TGTGCCAGCAGCCAAGGAGCGGGACAGGGGGTATTTAACTATGGCTACACCTTC.